Below, 24 T cell receptor beta chains from the same sample are listed, as sequenced in a study of blood T cells in healthy people across ages. It was with a sample-barcoded 5' primer and a J-beta primer mix that a second PCR of about 6 to 11 cycles was run. TCRdb itself ran the 5' RACE reads through MiXCR, one entry per CDR3 protein. This table holds around 1.5 million distinct CDR3 sequences, 42% found once. Sequences were obtained from blood. The receptors shown here come from a woman under 30 in good health.

This clonotype was counted a few times. V gene TRBV6-1 combines with J gene TRBJ2-7; D ambiguous. The CDR3 loop spans 10 amino acids. V lost 8 bases and J lost 4, with 6 bases in between. Germline-derived CDR1 and CDR2 are MNHNS and SASEGT. The CDR3 DNA reads as TGTGCCAGCCTTTTGTACGAGCAGTACTTC. As protein: CASLLYEQYF.

This rearrangement joins TRBV5-1 to TRBJ1-3; no clear D gene. Germline V gene sequence: CDR1 SGHRS, CDR2 YFSETQ. The CDR3 covers 17 residues. Between the trimmed V and J ends, which lost 0 bases and 4 bases, there was a span of 17 bases. CDR3 region: CASSLGAGLLRGNTIYF. CDR3 sequence (DNA): TGCGCCAGCAGCTTGGGCGCCGGACTTTTAAGAGGAAACACCATATATTTT.

This clonotype was found a few times. The chain links TRBV20-1 to TRBJ1-1; D is ambiguous. In germline, CDR1 is DFQATT, CDR2 SNEGSKA (reference sequence). The CDR3 totals 12 residues. V dropped 2 bases and J dropped 1 base, with 5 bases sitting between them. As DNA, the CDR3 is TGCAGTGCTAGAAGACAGAACACTGAAGCTTTCTTT. As protein: CSARRQNTEAFF.

The rearrangement joins TRBV10-3 to TRBJ2-5; D call uncertain. Germline lookup yields CDR1 ENHRY and CDR2 SYGVKD. CDR3 length: 16 residues. V was trimmed by 0 bases and J by 8 bases, leaving 19 bases between them. In nucleotides, the CDR3 is TGTGCCATCAGTGAGTCGGGATCGATAGCCGCTTCTACCCAGTACTTC. This gives the protein CAISESGSIAASTQYF.

V is TRBV4-3 and J is TRBJ1-4; the D is unclear. The CDR3 consists of 16 residues. Germline-derived CDR1 and CDR2 are LGHNA and YSLEER. V was cut by 1 base and J by 0 bases, with 9 bases left in between. CDR3 amino acids: CASSQAGVATNEKLFF. The CDR3 DNA is TGCGCCAGCAGCCAAGCCGGGGTTGCAACTAATGAAAAACTGTTTTTT.

This clonotype appeared a few times. CDR3 region: CASSPGLGRAQYF. The DNA for the CDR3 is TGTGCCAGCAGCCCGGGACTGGGCAGGGCGCAGTATTTT. The gene calls are TRBV9 and TRBJ2-3; weak D call: TRBD2 (6 bases). Per germline, CDR1 SGDLS and CDR2 YYNGEE. CDR3 length: 13 residues. V was clipped by 4 bases and J by 10 bases, with 16 bases between them.

This clonotype showed up many times. The CDR3 is CASSKGLAGAGDTQYF. DNA for the CDR3: TGTGCCAGCAGCAAGGGACTAGCGGGCGCGGGGGATACGCAGTATTTT. V usage is TRBV7-2 and J usage is TRBJ2-3, with 12 positions matching TRBD2. The V segment lost 5 bases and the J segment 6 bases; nucleotides outside the gene matches: 9. Per the germline V gene, CDR1 is SGHTA and CDR2 is FQGNSA. The CDR3 runs to 16 residues.

The rearrangement links TRBV5-8 to TRBJ2-4; D could derive from TRBD1 or TRBD2 (5 bases each). Germline V gene lookup returns CDR1 SGHTS and CDR2 YDEGEE. V was trimmed by 4 bases and J by 13 bases, leaving 18 bases between them. The CDR3 is 13 amino acids. CDR3 in amino acids: CASSRTQVGEQYF. CDR3 coding DNA: TGTGCCAGCAGCCGCACACAGGTCGGGGAGCAGTACTTC.

The chain uses TRBV4-1 and TRBJ1-4, with D perhaps TRBD1 (5 bases). Germline loops: CDR1 MGHRA, CDR2 YSYEKL. CDR3 length equals 15 residues. Deletions cut 5 bases from V and 9 bases from J, with 19 bases between. CDR3 DNA sequence: TGCGCCAGCAGCTTCCGTGTAGGGGTGGCGAAAAAACTGTTTTTT. It codes for CASSFRVGVAKKLFF.

A few counts support this clonotype. The chain combines TRBV20-1 with TRBJ2-3, with D perhaps matching TRBD2 (6 bases). The CDR3 spans 15 residues. V lost 3 bases to trimming and J lost 0 bases, with 13 bases between them. Per the germline V gene, CDR1 is DFQATT and CDR2 is SNEGSKA (reference sequence). CDR3 DNA sequence: TGCAGTGCTAGTGGCGCGCGGGGTAGCACAGATACGCAGTATTTT. Residues: CSASGARGSTDTQYF.

The chain recombines TRBV20-1 with TRBJ2-3, with TRBD2 matching 12 bases. The CDR3 runs to 16 residues. The ends lost 5 bases at V and 7 bases at J; junction bases unmatched: 13. Per germline, CDR1 DFQATT and CDR2 SNEGSKA (reference sequence). The CDR3 is CSARGELAGGANTQYF. Here the CDR3 DNA reads TGCAGTGCTCGAGGGGAACTAGCGGGGGGCGCTAATACGCAGTATTTT.

The chain employs TRBV5-1 and TRBJ1-1; possible D gene TRBD1, 6 bases. V was trimmed by 7 bases and J by 4 bases, leaving 11 bases between them. This CDR3 is 12 amino acids long. Germline V gene data show CDR1 as SGHRS and CDR2 as YFSETQ. The CDR3 reads CASAGEGTEAFF. CDR3 DNA: TGCGCCAGCGCAGGGGAGGGCACTGAAGCTTTCTTT.

This clonotype showed up just a few times. This rearrangement joins TRBV29-1 to TRBJ1-6; 9 nucleotides agree with TRBD1. CDR3 length: 14 residues. Per the germline V gene, CDR1 is SQVTM and CDR2 is ANQGSEA. The trim removed 4 bases at V and 7 bases at J, leaving 5 bases unmatched. In DNA form, the CDR3 reads TGCAGCGTTGCGGAGGGACAGGGAAATTCACCCCTCCACTTT. This sequence encodes CSVAEGQGNSPLHF.

This clonotype was seen a handful of times. The gene calls are TRBV5-1 and TRBJ2-7, with 7 positions matching TRBD1. Germline V gene lookup returns CDR1 SGHRS and CDR2 YFSETQ. The CDR3 covers 16 residues. Trimming cost V 0 bases and J 3 bases; bases outside gene matches: 9. For the CDR3, the DNA is TGCGCCAGCAGCTTGGCCTCGGGACAGCCCCACTACGAGCAGTACTTC. Translated, it gives CASSLASGQPHYEQYF.

The chain has TRBV9 and TRBJ2-3; TRBD2 agrees at 13 bases. Per germline, CDR1 SGDLS and CDR2 YYNGEE. V trimming: 5 bases; J trimming: 6 bases; junction bases outside the gene matches: 9. This CDR3 spans 16 amino acids. The chain's CDR3 is CASSPGLAGEWDTQYF. The CDR3 DNA sequence: TGTGCCAGCAGTCCAGGACTAGCGGGAGAGTGGGATACGCAGTATTTT.

This clonotype was found a few times. The rearrangement joins TRBV5-5 to TRBJ2-5, with D maybe TRBD1 (6 bases). Trimming removed 6 bases from V and 5 bases from J, with 14 bases in between. In germline, CDR1 is SGHKS, CDR2 YYEKEE (reference sequence). This CDR3 contains 13 residues. The CDR3 is CASTSDSYETQYF. The CDR3 DNA sequence: TGTGCCAGCACCTCGGACAGTTACGAGACCCAGTACTTC.

J is TRBJ2-3 and V is TRBV6-1, with 9 nucleotides matching TRBD2. This CDR3 spans 16 amino acids. Germline V gene sequence: CDR1 MNHNS, CDR2 SASEGT. J gave up 2 bases and V 2 bases, and 5 bases lay outside the gene matches. The CDR3 DNA is TGTGCCAGCAGTGAAATGCGGGGGGGCCCCACAGATACGCAGTATTTT. Translated, it gives CASSEMRGGPTDTQYF.

Concerning this clonotype itself: A read error is possible here, since a much larger clone lies one base away. The CDR3 bases are TGCAGCGTCCGGATAAGGCTCCAGAACACTGAAGCTTTCTTT. Amino acids: CSVRIRLQNTEAFF. The J gene is TRBJ1-1, the V gene TRBV29-1; D ambiguous. Germline V gene lookup returns CDR1 SQVTM and CDR2 ANQGSEA. Trimming stripped 6 bases from V and 1 base from J, with 15 bases between. The CDR3 extends over 14 amino acids. Full variable domain (remainder filled in from reference TRBV29-1 and TRBJ1-1): SAVISQKPSRDICQRGTSLTIQCQVDSQVTMMFWYRQQPGQSLTLIATANQGSEATYESGFVIDKFPISRPNLTFSTLTVSNMSPEDSSIYLCSVRIRLQNTEAFFGQGTRLTVV.

This chain's CDR3 is CASRETGTDTQYF. The CDR3 coding sequence is TGTGCCAGCAGGGAGACAGGAACAGATACGCAGTATTTT. The genes are TRBV28 and TRBJ2-3; the D gene is possibly TRBD1 (6 bases). Trimming shortened V by 6 bases and J by 3 bases, and 10 bases separated the two germline ends. Germline V gives CDR1 MDHEN, CDR2 SYDVKM. CDR3 length equals 13 residues.

CDR3 in amino acids: CSAAKYLTASGDTQYF. As DNA, the CDR3 is TGCAGCGCCGCGAAGTACCTCACTGCGTCGGGAGATACGCAGTATTTT. The chain joins TRBV29-1 to TRBJ2-3; D ambiguous. The CDR3 contains 16 residues. Germline V lookup: CDR1 SQVTM, CDR2 ANQGSEA. Trimming pared 7 bases from V and 5 bases from J, leaving 25 bases between.

The genes are TRBV6-2 or TRBV6-3 and TRBJ1-1; perhaps TRBD1 as D (5 bases). CDR3 length: 14 amino acids. V dropped 7 bases and J dropped 4 bases, with 16 bases sitting between them. The germline CDR1 and CDR2 sequences are MNHEY and SVGEGT. Here the CDR3 DNA reads TGTGCCAGCACTCAGGGTGGTCCGGTCACTGAAGCTTTCTTT. Its translation is CASTQGGPVTEAFF.

This clonotype was counted between two and nine times. The chain couples TRBV20-1 to TRBJ1-2; unclear D gene. V was pared by 0 bases and J by 6 bases, with 20 bases between. The CDR3 has 16 residues. CDR1 DFQATT and CDR2 SNEGSKA come from the germline V gene (reference sequence). The CDR3 DNA reads TGCAGTGCTAGAGATGTGTCCGGCTCCCGTCTGGATGGCTACACCTTC. Encoded protein: CSARDVSGSRLDGYTF.

A remark on this clonotype: This may be a read error, as it is one base from a much larger clone. The gene calls are TRBV29-1 and TRBJ2-7; D is uncertain. There are 11 residues in the CDR3. Germline loops: CDR1 SQVTM, CDR2 ANQGSEA. Trimming removed 4 bases at V and 7 bases at J, with 11 bases between. The CDR3 DNA sequence: TGCAGCGTTGCTACCTACAATGAGCAGTACTTC. The encoded protein is CSVATYNEQYF.

The chain links TRBV7-9 to TRBJ1-1; 8 positions agree with TRBD1. CDR1 is SEHNR, CDR2 FQNEAQ, per germline (reference sequence). The V and J ends lost 5 bases and 0 bases, in that order; junction bases with no gene match: 11. This CDR3 has 17 amino acids. The CDR3 DNA reads as TGTGCCAGCAGCCCATCATCAGGGGGCGGGATGAACACTGAAGCTTTCTTT. This gives the protein CASSPSSGGGMNTEAFF. The complete variable domain, with remaining parts taken from reference TRBV7-9 and TRBJ1-1, reads DTGVSQNPRHKITKRGQNVTFRCDPISEHNRLYWYRQTLGQGPEFLTYFQNEAQLEKSRLLSDRFSAERPKGSFSTLEIQRTEQGDSAMYLCASSPSSGGGMNTEAFFGQGTRLTVV.